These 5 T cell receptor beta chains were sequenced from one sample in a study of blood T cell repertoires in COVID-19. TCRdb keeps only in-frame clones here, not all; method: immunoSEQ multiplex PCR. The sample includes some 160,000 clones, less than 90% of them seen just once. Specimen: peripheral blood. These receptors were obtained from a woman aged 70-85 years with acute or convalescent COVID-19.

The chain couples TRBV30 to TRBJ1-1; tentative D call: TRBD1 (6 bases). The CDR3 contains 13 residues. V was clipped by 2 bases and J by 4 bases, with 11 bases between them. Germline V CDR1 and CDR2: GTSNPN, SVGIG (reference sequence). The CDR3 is CAWSQDRITEAFF. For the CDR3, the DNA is TGTGCCTGGAGTCAGGACAGAATCACTGAAGCTTTCTTT. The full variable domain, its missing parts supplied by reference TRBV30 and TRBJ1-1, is SQTIHQWPATLVQPVGSPLSLECTVEGTSNPNLYWYRQAAGRGLQLLFYSVGIGQISSEVPQNLSASRPQDRQFILSSKKLLLSDSGFYLCAWSQDRITEAFFGQGTRLTVV.

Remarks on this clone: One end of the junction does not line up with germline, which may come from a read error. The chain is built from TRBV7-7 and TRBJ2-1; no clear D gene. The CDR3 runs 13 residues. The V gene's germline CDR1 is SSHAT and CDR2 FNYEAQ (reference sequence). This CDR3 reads CASSLDRGNEQFF. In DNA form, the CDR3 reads TGTGCTAGCAGCTTAGATAGAGGCAATGAGCAGTTCTTC.

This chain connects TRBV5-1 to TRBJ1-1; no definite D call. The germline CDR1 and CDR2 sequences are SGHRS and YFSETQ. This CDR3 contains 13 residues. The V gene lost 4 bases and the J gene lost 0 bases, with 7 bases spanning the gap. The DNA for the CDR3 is TGCGCCAGCAGCCTAGATATGAACACTGAAGCTTTCTTT. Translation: CASSLDMNTEAFF.

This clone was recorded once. Here the CDR3 reads CASTLGGGNTEAFF. The CDR3 DNA follows: TGTGCCAGCACCCTAGGGGGGGGGAACACTGAAGCTTTCTTT. This chain uses TRBV28 with TRBJ1-1, with D perhaps matching TRBD1 (6 bases). This CDR3 contains 14 residues. Germline lookup yields CDR1 MDHEN and CDR2 SYDVKM. V lost 7 bases and J 1 base, leaving 13 bases between the germline ends.

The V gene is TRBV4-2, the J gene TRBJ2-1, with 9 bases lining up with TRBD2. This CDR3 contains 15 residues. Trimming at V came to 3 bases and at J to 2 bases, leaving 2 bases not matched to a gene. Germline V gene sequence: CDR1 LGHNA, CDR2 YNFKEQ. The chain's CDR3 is CASSHSGGPYNEQFF. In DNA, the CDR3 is TGTGCCAGCAGCCATAGCGGGGGACCCTACAATGAGCAGTTCTTC.